Listed below are T cell receptor beta chains from one sample, sequenced in a study of technical replicates of blood from a few donors. Sequenced by immunoSEQ multiplex PCR; TCRdb stores in-frame clones only, minus some. The profile shows approximately 76,000 clones, around 86% of them singletons. The sample comprised PBMCs. The receptors derive from a human donor in good health. Some clones in this sample may be carry-over from other donors' samples. Each CDR3 is given with its conserved first and last residue. A D gene is named only where the DNA matches it firmly. Expanded clones are given a class, and other clones once, few, many or no size at all.

length	D	V	size	J	CDR3	DNA
15	TRBD1	TRBV6-4	NA	TRBJ2-3	CASSEAGQGADTQYF	TGTGCCAGCAGTGAGGCGGGACAGGGTGCAGATACGCAGTATTTT
16	NA	TRBV6-6	NA	TRBJ2-4	CASTIGRTLAKNIQYF	TGTGCCAGCACCATCGGACGGACACTAGCCAAAAACATTCAGTACTTC
15	TRBD1	TRBV4-3	NA	TRBJ2-2	CASSRGTGSTGELFF	TGCGCCAGCAGCCGAGGGACAGGGAGTACCGGGGAGCTGTTTTTT
14	TRBD2	TRBV18	NA	TRBJ2-3	CASSPPSGKDTQYF	TGTGCCAGCTCACCACCTAGCGGGAAAGATACGCAGTATTTT
12	NA	TRBV30	NA	TRBJ2-3	CAWSGRVDTQYF	TGTGCCTGGAGTGGTCGGGTGGATACGCAGTATTTT
16	NA	TRBV10-3	NA	TRBJ2-2	CAISESPRGNTGELFF	TGTGCCATCAGTGAGTCCCCTAGAGGGAACACCGGGGAGCTGTTTTTT
13	NA	TRBV5-4	NA	TRBJ2-7	CASSLDRGGEQYF	TGTGCCAGCAGCTTGGATCGAGGCGGAGAGCAGTACTTC
16	TRBD1	TRBV5-1	NA	TRBJ1-4	CASSPGQGTTTDKLFF	TGCGCCAGCAGCCCTGGACAGGGGACAACAACAGACAAACTGTTTTTT
16	TRBD1	TRBV10-3	NA	TRBJ2-5	CAITDRDRGGQETQYF	TGTGCCATCACCGACCGGGACAGGGGAGGGCAAGAGACCCAGTACTTC
14	NA	TRBV7-3	NA	TRBJ2-2	CASSLTPGQGELFF	TGTGCCAGCAGCTTAACGCCCGGACAGGGGGAGCTGTTTTTT
14	NA	TRBV5-8	NA	TRBJ1-1	CASSGRTQGLTAFF	TGTGCCAGCAGCGGACGGACCCAGGGGTTGACAGCTTTCTTT
15	TRBD2	TRBV5-4	NA	TRBJ2-7	CASSPEAGGPREQYF	TGTGCCAGCAGCCCGGAAGCGGGAGGGCCTCGCGAGCAGTACTTC
12	NA	TRBV2	NA	TRBJ2-7	CASSILRYEQYF	TGTGCCAGCAGTATACTTCGATACGAGCAGTACTTC
12	NA	TRBV29-1	NA	TRBJ1-4	CSVGGGDEKLFF	TGCAGCGTTGGTGGAGGGGATGAAAAACTGTTTTTT
15	TRBD1	TRBV19	NA	TRBJ2-7	CASSPRDRFSYEQYF	TGTGCCAGTAGTCCCCGGGACAGGTTCTCCTACGAGCAGTACTTC
15	NA	TRBV15	NA	TRBJ1-4	CATSRDRGYNEKLFF	TGTGCCACCAGCAGAGACAGGGGCTATAATGAAAAACTGTTTTTT
13	NA	TRBV18	NA	TRBJ2-3	CASSENSADTQYF	TGTGCCAGCTCAGAGAACTCCGCAGATACGCAGTATTTT
15	NA	TRBV7-3	NA	TRBJ2-6	CASSLKATGANVLTF	TGTGCCAGCAGCCTTAAAGCTACTGGGGCCAACGTCCTGACTTTC
15	NA	TRBV2	NA	TRBJ2-7	CASSALGMSSYEQYF	TGTGCCAGCAGCGCACTCGGGATGAGCTCCTACGAGCAGTACTTC
15	TRBD2	TRBV11-2	NA	TRBJ2-1	CASSQTSGKEYEQFF	TGTGCCAGCAGCCAGACTAGCGGGAAAGAATATGAGCAGTTCTTC
13	TRBD1	TRBV2	NA	TRBJ2-1	CASRAGGRQEQFF	TGTGCCAGCAGAGCAGGGGGACGGCAAGAGCAGTTCTTC
15	NA	TRBV6-5	NA	TRBJ1-3	CASSLDRGSGNTIYF	TGTGCCAGCAGTTTAGACAGAGGCTCTGGAAACACCATATATTTT
10	NA	TRBV6-6	NA	TRBJ1-2	CASSNPGSSF	TGTGCCAGCAGTAACCCCGGGTCCTCCTTC
14	NA	TRBV5-1	few	TRBJ2-7	CASSFVPGVYEQYF	TGCGCCAGCAGCTTCGTACCTGGAGTGTACGAGCAGTACTTC
14	TRBD1	TRBV10-1	NA	TRBJ2-7	CASRGDRGPGEQYF	TGCGCCAGCAGGGGGGACAGGGGGCCTGGTGAGCAGTACTTC
16	NA	TRBV28	NA	TRBJ1-2	CASSLSGLQAGYGYTF	TGTGCCAGCAGTTTATCAGGGTTACAGGCTGGCTATGGCTACACCTTC
15	TRBD1	TRBV5-8	few	TRBJ2-1	CASSFRTGSNNEQFF	TGTGCCAGCAGCTTCAGGACAGGGAGCAACAATGAGCAGTTCTTC
15	NA	TRBV10-3	NA	TRBJ1-2	CAISAFSGTNYGYTF	TGTGCCATCAGTGCTTTTTCAGGGACAAACTATGGCTACACCTTC
13	NA	TRBV30	few	TRBJ1-5	CAWSVGQNQPQHF	TGTGCCTGGAGTGTGGGCCAGAATCAGCCCCAGCATTTT
16	TRBD2	TRBV11-2	NA	TRBJ2-7	CASSELTSGRAHEQYF	TGTGCCAGCAGCGAGTTGACTAGCGGGAGGGCCCACGAGCAGTACTTC
16	TRBD1	TRBV4-1	large	TRBJ1-1	CASSQAQGASNTEAFF	TGCGCCAGCAGCCAAGCACAGGGGGCCTCTAACACTGAAGCTTTCTTT
14	NA	TRBV6-5	NA	TRBJ2-5	CASTAPGTTQTQYF	TGTGCCAGCACCGCACCCGGGACAACACAGACCCAGTACTTC
14	TRBD1	TRBV5-1	once	TRBJ2-1	CASSLDRGHNEQFF	TGCGCCAGCAGCTTGGACAGGGGGCACAATGAGCAGTTCTTC
16	TRBD2	TRBV4-2	NA	TRBJ2-1	CASSQVGLAFNNEQFF	TGTGCCAGCAGCCAAGTAGGACTAGCGTTTAACAATGAGCAGTTCTTC
12	NA	TRBV15	NA	TRBJ1-1	CATSRQQGEAFF	TGTGCCACCAGCAGACAACAGGGAGAAGCTTTCTTT
14	TRBD1	TRBV18	NA	TRBJ1-2	CASSQGQGYDGYTF	TGTGCCAGCTCACAGGGACAGGGTTATGATGGCTACACCTTC
14	TRBD2	TRBV25-1	NA	TRBJ2-5	CASSGASGGETQYF	TGTGCCAGCAGTGGGGCTAGCGGGGGGGAGACCCAGTACTTC
14	TRBD1	TRBV5-8	NA	TRBJ1-5	CASSKGQSKQPQHF	TGTGCCAGCAGCAAGGGACAGTCGAAACAGCCCCAGCATTTT
14	NA	TRBV2	NA	TRBJ1-2	CASSAVQESYGYTF	TGTGCCAGCAGTGCCGTACAGGAAAGCTATGGCTACACCTTC
17	TRBD1	TRBV7-2	NA	TRBJ2-2	CASSLAPDRGYTGELFF	TGTGCCAGCAGCTTAGCGCCCGACAGGGGGTACACCGGGGAGCTGTTTTTT
14	TRBD1	TRBV6-1	NA	TRBJ2-2	CASRMTGGIGELFF	TGTGCCAGCAGGATGACAGGGGGCATCGGGGAGCTGTTTTTT
14	TRBD1	TRBV27	NA	TRBJ1-5	CASSSGTGGQPQHF	TGTGCCAGCTCGTCGGGGACAGGGGGCCAGCCCCAGCATTTT
15	NA	TRBV28	NA	TRBJ1-2	CASSLPYITGNGYTF	TGTGCCAGCAGTTTACCCTACATTACAGGGAATGGCTACACCTTC
16	NA	TRBV6-6	NA	TRBJ2-1	CASSPRLGASYNEQFF	TGTGCCAGCAGTCCCCGTCTGGGGGCCAGCTACAATGAGCAGTTCTTC
15	NA	TRBV9	few	TRBJ2-1	CASSRPKEGGNEQFF	TGTGCCAGCAGCAGACCGAAGGAGGGTGGCAATGAGCAGTTCTTC
14	NA	TRBV12-5	once	TRBJ1-2	CASGLGRANYGYTF	TGTGCTAGTGGTTTGGGACGGGCTAACTATGGCTACACCTTC
18	NA	TRBV4-1	NA	TRBJ1-5	CASSNRDWGTDSNQPQHF	TGCGCCAGCAGCAACCGGGACTGGGGCACTGATAGCAATCAGCCCCAGCATTTT
15	TRBD1	TRBV7-8	NA	TRBJ2-7	CASSLETGYTYEQYF	TGTGCCAGCAGCTTGGAGACAGGGTATACCTACGAGCAGTACTTC
13	NA	TRBV19	NA	TRBJ1-1	CASSINRNTEAFF	TGTGCCAGTAGTATCAACAGGAACACTGAAGCTTTCTTT
15	NA	TRBV7-2	NA	TRBJ1-2	CASSSYQDSDYGYTF	TGTGCCAGCAGCTCATACCAGGATTCGGACTATGGCTACACCTTC
14	NA	TRBV7-2	NA	TRBJ1-2	CASSLEAGEYGYTF	TGTGCCAGCAGCTTAGAGGCAGGGGAATATGGCTACACCTTC
14	NA	TRBV4-2	NA	TRBJ1-1	CASSQALFGSEAFF	TGTGCCAGCAGCCAAGCCTTATTCGGTTCTGAAGCTTTCTTT
15	TRBD2	TRBV11-2	NA	TRBJ2-1	CASSRGLGTNNEQFF	TGTGCCAGCAGCCGAGGACTAGGCACAAACAATGAGCAGTTCTTC
14	NA	TRBV25-1	few	TRBJ2-1	CASSKQGSYNEQFF	TGTGCCAGCAGTAAACAGGGCTCCTACAATGAGCAGTTCTTC
16	TRBD1	TRBV4-1	few	TRBJ2-7	CASSLGPGQGLHEQYF	TGCGCCAGCAGCCTAGGTCCGGGACAGGGGTTACACGAGCAGTACTTC